These 22 T cell receptor beta chains share one sample of origin, sequenced in a study of cytomegalovirus exposure and HLA in healthy donors. 60 Vbeta and 13 Jbeta primers were used in PCR. Profiled with immunoSEQ multiplex PCR; TCRdb holds only in-frame clones, not every one. The sample yields around 210,000 clones, roughly 84% seen once. The specimen was PBMCs. Receptors originate from a man aged 45 to 65 in good health and CMV-seronegative.

This chain uses TRBV29-1 with TRBJ2-1; 10 positions match TRBD2. Germline CDR1 is SQVTM and CDR2 is ANQGSEA. Trimming at V came to 1 base and at J to 10 bases, leaving 19 bases not matched to a gene. This CDR3 contains 18 residues. CDR3 region: CSVEGVAGGLTGFWEQFF. CDR3 DNA: TGCAGCGTTGAAGGGGTAGCGGGAGGCTTAACTGGATTTTGGGAGCAGTTCTTC.

The genes are TRBV2 and TRBJ2-3, with 13 bases lining up with TRBD2. This CDR3 spans 15 amino acids. Germline-derived CDR1 and CDR2 are SNHLY and FYNNEI. V was clipped by 8 bases and J by 6 bases; unmatched bases: 8. As DNA, the CDR3 is TGTGCCAGCCCCTTACTAGCGGGAGGGCCCGATACGCAGTATTTT. This translates into CASPLLAGGPDTQYF. Full variable domain (remainder filled in from reference TRBV2 and TRBJ2-3): EPEVTQTPSHQVTQMGQEVILRCVPISNHLYFYWYRQILGQKVEFLVSFYNNEISEKSEIFDDQFSVERPDGSNFTLKIRSTKLEDSAMYFCASPLLAGGPDTQYFGPGTRLTVL.

This clone was detected only a few times. The rearrangement joins TRBV5-4 to TRBJ2-5; TRBD1 aligns across 8 bases. V lost 5 bases, J lost 3 bases, and 6 bases stayed unmatched. The CDR3 totals 14 residues. Germline values: CDR1 SGHNT, CDR2 YYREEE (reference sequence). The chain's CDR3 is CASSSTTGEETQYF. In DNA form, the CDR3 reads TGTGCCAGCAGTTCGACGACAGGGGAAGAGACCCAGTACTTC.

This clone has only a few counts. The rearrangement joins TRBV5-4 to TRBJ2-2; D may be TRBD1 (6 bases). V lost 3 bases and J lost 4, with 7 bases in between. The CDR3 is made up of 13 amino acids. CDR1 is SGHNT and CDR2 is YYREEE in the germline V gene (reference sequence). The CDR3 is CASSSRGTGELFF. The CDR3 DNA is TGTGCCAGCAGCTCCAGGGGCACCGGGGAGCTGTTTTTT.

The chain is built from TRBV19 and TRBJ1-2, with D unresolved. The CDR3 is 12 amino acids. V was trimmed by 4 bases and J by 4 bases, leaving 7 bases between them. The germline V gene encodes CDR1 LNHDA and CDR2 SQIVND (reference sequence). CDR3 DNA: TGTGCCAGTAGTAAACAGCTCTATGGCTACACCTTC. Protein: CASSKQLYGYTF.

The V call is TRBV29-1, the J call TRBJ2-7; the match to TRBD1 covers 12 bases. This CDR3 has 15 residues. Germline V lookup: CDR1 SQVTM, CDR2 ANQGSEA. Losses at the gene ends were 5 bases for V and 5 bases for J; bases not matched to a gene: 10. CDR3 nucleotide sequence: TGCAGCGTTATACCCGGGACAGGGGGCCCGAACGAGCAGTACTTC. It encodes CSVIPGTGGPNEQYF.

The chain joins TRBV6-6 to TRBJ1-5; D is unclear. The ends were cut back, 5 bases at V and 8 bases at J, with 10 bases in the middle. The CDR3 length is 12 residues. Germline lookup yields CDR1 MNHNY and CDR2 SVGAGI (reference sequence). The chain's CDR3 is CASSPYVEPQHF. The CDR3 DNA sequence: TGTGCCAGCAGTCCCTACGTAGAGCCCCAGCATTTT.

V gene TRBV15 combines with J gene TRBJ1-5, with D possibly TRBD1 on 6 matching bases. The CDR3 loop spans 16 amino acids. Germline-derived CDR1 and CDR2 are LNHNV and YYDKDF (reference sequence). V was shortened by 3 bases and J by 0 bases, with 12 bases between the two germline ends. The CDR3, as DNA: TGTGCCACCAGCAGGCCAGGGGCTTATAGCAATCAGCCCCAGCATTTT. Translating gives CATSRPGAYSNQPQHF.

The V and J genes are TRBV5-8 and TRBJ1-5; tentatively, D is TRBD1 (5 bases). CDR1 and CDR2 from the germline V gene are SGHTS and YDEGEE. This CDR3 has 18 residues. The ends were cut back, 1 base at V and 5 bases at J, with 22 bases in the middle. This CDR3 reads CASSLTFRKGNPDQPQHF. The CDR3 nucleotides read TGTGCCAGCAGCTTGACTTTCCGAAAGGGGAACCCGGATCAGCCCCAGCATTTT.

V usage is TRBV27 and J usage is TRBJ1-3; D is unclear. V was clipped by 0 bases and J by 6 bases, with 9 bases between them. CDR3 length: 14 amino acids. The germline V gene encodes CDR1 MNHEY and CDR2 SMNVEV (reference sequence). The CDR3 loop is CASSLSLSSNTIYF. The CDR3 DNA reads TGTGCCAGCAGTTTATCGTTGAGCTCAAACACCATATATTTT.

This clone was recorded a few times. The rearrangement links TRBV19 to TRBJ2-5, with D perhaps matching TRBD2 (5 bases). In germline, CDR1 is LNHDA, CDR2 SQIVND (reference sequence). V lost 1 base and J 1 base, leaving 13 bases between the germline ends. The CDR3 spans 16 residues. The CDR3 DNA reads as TGTGCCAGTAGTATAGGAGGGTTCGGGATCCAAGAGACCCAGTACTTC. Translation gives CASSIGGFGIQETQYF.

The rearrangement links TRBV5-1 to TRBJ2-2; D may be TRBD1 (6 bases). Germline V gene lookup returns CDR1 SGHRS and CDR2 YFSETQ. The CDR3 extends over 16 amino acids. V gave up 0 bases and J gave up 5 bases, with 14 bases separating them. The CDR3 loop is CASSLEGQKPTGELFF. CDR3 bases: TGCGCCAGCAGCTTGGAGGGACAAAAACCGACCGGGGAGCTGTTTTTT.

This clone was detected once. The chain is built from TRBV2 and TRBJ2-1; possible D gene TRBD1, 5 bases. The CDR3 loop spans 15 amino acids. Trimming removed 6 bases at V and 1 base at J, with 13 bases between. Germline CDR1 is SNHLY and CDR2 is FYNNEI. The CDR3 DNA reads as TGTGCCAGCAGAAGACGACAGCTATCCTACAATGAGCAGTTCTTC. Amino acids: CASRRRQLSYNEQFF.

The chain has TRBV27 and TRBJ2-3, with D possibly matching TRBD1 (6 bases). Trimming removed 3 bases at V and 7 bases at J, with 14 bases between. Germline CDR1 is MNHEY and CDR2 is SMNVEV (reference sequence). The CDR3 runs to 14 residues. As DNA, the CDR3 is TGTGCCAGCAGTTTGGGGGCGGGCGGGTATACGCAGTATTTT. Protein: CASSLGAGGYTQYF.

This chain links TRBV5-5 with TRBJ2-7, with 9 bases that match TRBD1. The CDR3 is 14 residues long. V trimming: 4 bases; J trimming: 3 bases; junction bases outside the gene matches: 5. Germline V gene lookup returns CDR1 SGHKS and CDR2 YYEKEE (reference sequence). CDR3 sequence: CASSRVGQGYEQYF. The CDR3 DNA reads TGTGCCAGCAGCCGGGTGGGACAGGGCTACGAGCAGTACTTC.

J is TRBJ1-4 and V is TRBV4-1; no clear D gene. Trimming took off 0 bases at V and 0 bases at J, with 11 bases between the two ends. The germline CDR1 and CDR2 sequences are MGHRA and YSYEKL. The CDR3 is 17 amino acids. The CDR3 spells CASSQDGSTATNEKLFF. The CDR3 DNA sequence: TGCGCCAGCAGCCAAGATGGGAGTACTGCAACTAATGAAAAACTGTTTTTT.

The rearrangement links TRBV10-3 to TRBJ2-7; tentative D call: TRBD1 (6 bases). From germline, CDR1 is ENHRY and CDR2 SYGVKD. The CDR3 spans 13 residues. V was clipped by 6 bases and J by 2 bases, with 11 bases between them. CDR3 in DNA: TGTGCCATCAGACAGGGCAGCCCCTACGAGCAGTACTTC. Translated, it gives CAIRQGSPYEQYF.

This chain joins TRBV28 and TRBJ2-1; D is possibly TRBD2 (6 bases). The V end was cut by 4 bases, the J end by 6 bases, with 13 bases between. Germline CDR1 MDHEN, CDR2 SYDVKM. This CDR3 has 14 amino acids. The CDR3 nucleotides are TGTGCCAGCAGTTCCGGGGGTTATATCAATGAGCAGTTCTTC. Amino acids: CASSSGGYINEQFF.

The chain recombines TRBV9 with TRBJ2-2; 9 bases are a match to TRBD1. In germline, CDR1 is SGDLS, CDR2 YYNGEE. This CDR3 has 16 residues. J lost 4 bases, V lost 4 bases, and 8 bases had no gene match. CDR3 DNA: TGTGCCAGCAGCCAACCGGGACAGGGAATCACCGGGGAGCTGTTTTTT. It translates to CASSQPGQGITGELFF.

As to this clone: The germline gene is not matched at one end of the junction; a read error may be the cause. The chain recombines TRBV6-6 with TRBJ1-2, with D uncertain. Germline V lookup: CDR1 MNHNY, CDR2 SVGAGI (reference sequence). The CDR3 loop spans 13 amino acids. The CDR3 DNA sequence: TGTGCCAACAGTTCTGGCAGAAGCTATGGCTACACCTTC. Its translation is CANSSGRSYGYTF.

This chain joins TRBV28 and TRBJ1-1; TRBD1 is a possible D gene (5 bases). This CDR3 is built from 13 residues. The germline CDR1 and CDR2 sequences are MDHEN and SYDVKM. Trimming removed 6 bases at V and 0 bases at J, with 8 bases between. The CDR3 DNA is TGTGCCAGCAGGTACAGGATGAACACTGAAGCTTTCTTT. Protein sequence: CASRYRMNTEAFF. Full variable domain (missing parts from reference TRBV28 and TRBJ1-1): DVKVTQSSRYLVKRTGEKVFLECVQDMDHENMFWYRQDPGLGLRLIYFSYDVKMKEKGDIPEGYSVSREKKERFSLILESASTNQTSMYLCASRYRMNTEAFFGQGTRLTVV.

This clone showed up just a few times. The rearrangement joins TRBV9 to TRBJ2-5; 10 bases are shared with TRBD2. The CDR3 spans 16 residues. The junction had 5 bases not matched to a gene; V was cut back by 0 bases and J by 3 bases. The germline V gene has CDR1 SGDLS and CDR2 YYNGEE. In DNA, the CDR3 is TGTGCCAGCAGCGTAGCCCTAGCGGGAGTGGAAGAGACCCAGTACTTC. Amino acids: CASSVALAGVEETQYF.